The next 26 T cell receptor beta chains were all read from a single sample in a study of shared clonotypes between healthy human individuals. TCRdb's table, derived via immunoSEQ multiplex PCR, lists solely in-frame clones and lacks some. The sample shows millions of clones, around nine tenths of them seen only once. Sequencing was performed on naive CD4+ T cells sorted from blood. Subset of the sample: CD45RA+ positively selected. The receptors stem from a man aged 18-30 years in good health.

The CDR3 DNA sequence: TGTGCCAGCAGTGCCTACAGAGACACCGGGGAGCTGTTTTTT. Translating gives CASSAYRDTGELFF. The rearrangement uses TRBV2 and TRBJ2-2; D uncertain. The CDR3 totals 14 residues. With 4 bases removed from V and 3 bases from J, the gap between germline ends came to 9 bases. Germline CDR1 reads SNHLY; CDR2 reads FYNNEI.

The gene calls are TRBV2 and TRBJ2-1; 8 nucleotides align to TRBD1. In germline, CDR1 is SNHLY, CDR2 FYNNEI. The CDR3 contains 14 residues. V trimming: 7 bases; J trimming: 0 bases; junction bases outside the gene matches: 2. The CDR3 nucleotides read TGTGCCAGCAATACAGGGGGCTCCTACAATGAGCAGTTCTTC. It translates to CASNTGGSYNEQFF.

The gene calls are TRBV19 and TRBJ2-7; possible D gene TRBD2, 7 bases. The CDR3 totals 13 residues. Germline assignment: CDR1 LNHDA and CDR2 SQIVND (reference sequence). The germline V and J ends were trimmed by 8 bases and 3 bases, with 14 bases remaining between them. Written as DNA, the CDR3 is TGTGCCAGTGTCGGGGGGCTATTCTACGAGCAGTACTTC. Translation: CASVGGLFYEQYF.

CDR3 residues: CASSVGDRVADEQYF. CDR3 nucleotide sequence: TGTGCCAGCAGTGTGGGGGACAGGGTAGCGGACGAGCAGTACTTC. V usage is TRBV25-1 and J usage is TRBJ2-7, with TRBD1 matching 9 bases. CDR1 and CDR2 from the germline V gene are MGHDK and SYGVNS. This CDR3 has 15 residues. V dropped 4 bases and J dropped 5; count of bases not matched to a gene: 9.

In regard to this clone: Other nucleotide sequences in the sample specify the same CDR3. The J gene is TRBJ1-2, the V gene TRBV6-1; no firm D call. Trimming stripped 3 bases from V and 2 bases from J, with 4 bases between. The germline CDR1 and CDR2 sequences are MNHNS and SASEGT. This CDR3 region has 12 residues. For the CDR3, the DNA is TGTGCCAGCAGTGATCGAAACTATGGCTACACCTTC. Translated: CASSDRNYGYTF.

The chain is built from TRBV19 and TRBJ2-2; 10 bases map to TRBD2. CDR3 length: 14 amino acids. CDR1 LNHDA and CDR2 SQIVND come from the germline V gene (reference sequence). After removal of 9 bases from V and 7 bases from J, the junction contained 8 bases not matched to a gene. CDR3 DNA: TGTGCCAGCTTGAGCGGGAGGGCTGGCGGGGAGCTGTTTTTT. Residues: CASLSGRAGGELFF.

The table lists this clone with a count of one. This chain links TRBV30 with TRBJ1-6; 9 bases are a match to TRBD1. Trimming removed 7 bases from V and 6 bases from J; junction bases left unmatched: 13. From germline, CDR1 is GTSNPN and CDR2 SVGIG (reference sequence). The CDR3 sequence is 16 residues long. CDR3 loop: CALKRFRDRANSPLHF. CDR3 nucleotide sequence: TGTGCCTTGAAGCGCTTCCGGGACAGGGCTAATTCACCCCTCCACTTT. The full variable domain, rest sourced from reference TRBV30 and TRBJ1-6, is SQTIHQWPATLVQPVGSPLSLECTVEGTSNPNLYWYRQAAGRGLQLLFYSVGIGQISSEVPQNLSASRPQDRQFILSSKKLLLSDSGFYLCALKRFRDRANSPLHFGNGTRLTVT.

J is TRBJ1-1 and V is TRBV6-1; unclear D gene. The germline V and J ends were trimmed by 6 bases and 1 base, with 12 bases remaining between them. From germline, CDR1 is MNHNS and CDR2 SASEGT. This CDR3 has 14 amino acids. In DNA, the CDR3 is TGTGCCAGCAGACAGCGACCCCCGAACACTGAAGCTTTCTTT. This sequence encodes CASRQRPPNTEAFF.

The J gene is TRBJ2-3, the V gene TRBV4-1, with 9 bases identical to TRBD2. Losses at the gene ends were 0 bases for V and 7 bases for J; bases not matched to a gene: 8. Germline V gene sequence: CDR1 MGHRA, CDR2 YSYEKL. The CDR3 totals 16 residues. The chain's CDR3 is CASSQDRREGANTQYF. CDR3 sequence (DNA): TGCGCCAGCAGCCAAGATCGGCGGGAGGGGGCAAATACGCAGTATTTT.

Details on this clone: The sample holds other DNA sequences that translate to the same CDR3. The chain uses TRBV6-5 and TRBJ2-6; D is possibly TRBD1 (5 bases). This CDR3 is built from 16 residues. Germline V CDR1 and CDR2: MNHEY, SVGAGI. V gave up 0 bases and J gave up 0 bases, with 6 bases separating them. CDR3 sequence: CASSYSTASGANVLTF. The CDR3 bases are TGTGCCAGCAGTTACTCGACAGCCTCTGGGGCCAACGTCCTGACTTTC.

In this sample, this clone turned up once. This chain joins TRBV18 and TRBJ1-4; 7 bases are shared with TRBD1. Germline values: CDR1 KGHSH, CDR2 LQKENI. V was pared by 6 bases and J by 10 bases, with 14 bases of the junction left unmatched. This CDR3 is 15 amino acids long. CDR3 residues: CASSNLTGPSVKLFF. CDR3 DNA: TGTGCCAGCTCCAACCTGACAGGGCCTTCGGTAAAACTGTTTTTT. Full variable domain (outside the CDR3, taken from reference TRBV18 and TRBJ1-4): NAGVMQNPRHLVRRRGQEARLRCSPMKGHSHVYWYRQLPEEGLKFMVYLQKENIIDESGMPKERFSAEFPKEGPSILRIQQVVRGDSAAYFCASSNLTGPSVKLFFGSGTQLSVL.

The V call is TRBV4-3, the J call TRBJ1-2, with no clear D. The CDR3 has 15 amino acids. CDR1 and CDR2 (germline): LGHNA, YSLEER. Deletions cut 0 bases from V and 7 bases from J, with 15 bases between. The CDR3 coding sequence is TGCGCCAGCAGCCAAGAAACAGACCGGACGGGTGGCTACACCTTC. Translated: CASSQETDRTGGYTF.

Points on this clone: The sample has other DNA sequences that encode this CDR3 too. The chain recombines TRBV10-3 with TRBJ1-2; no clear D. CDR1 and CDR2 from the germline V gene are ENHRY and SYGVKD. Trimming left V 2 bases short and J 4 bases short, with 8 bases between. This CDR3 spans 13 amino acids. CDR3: CAISESEAYGYTF. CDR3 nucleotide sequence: TGTGCCATCAGTGAGAGTGAAGCCTATGGCTACACCTTC.

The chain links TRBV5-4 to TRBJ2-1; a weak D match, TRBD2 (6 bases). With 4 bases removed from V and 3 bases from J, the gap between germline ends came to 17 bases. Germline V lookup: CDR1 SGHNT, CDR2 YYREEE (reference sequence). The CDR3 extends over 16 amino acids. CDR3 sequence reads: CASSRDPPEGYNEQFF. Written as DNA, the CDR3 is TGTGCCAGCAGCAGGGACCCCCCGGAGGGCTACAATGAGCAGTTCTTC.

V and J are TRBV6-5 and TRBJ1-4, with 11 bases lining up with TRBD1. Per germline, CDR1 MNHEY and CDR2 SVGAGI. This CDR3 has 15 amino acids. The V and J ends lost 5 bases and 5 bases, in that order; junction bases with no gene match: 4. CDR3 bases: TGTGCCAGCAGTCGGACAGGGGGCAGGAATGAAAAACTGTTTTTT. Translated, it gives CASSRTGGRNEKLFF.

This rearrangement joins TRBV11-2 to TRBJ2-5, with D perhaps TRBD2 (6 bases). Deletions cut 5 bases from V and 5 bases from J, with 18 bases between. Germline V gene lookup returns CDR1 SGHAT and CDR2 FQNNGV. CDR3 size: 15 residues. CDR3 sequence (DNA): TGTGCCAGCAGCCAAAGAACTAGCTTTAGGGAGACCCAGTACTTC. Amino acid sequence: CASSQRTSFRETQYF. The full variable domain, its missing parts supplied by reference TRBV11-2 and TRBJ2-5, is EAGVAQSPRYKIIEKRQSVAFWCNPISGHATLYWYQQILGQGPKLLIQFQNNGVVDDSQLPKDRFSAERLKGVDSTLKIQPAKLEDSAVYLCASSQRTSFRETQYFGPGTRLLVL.

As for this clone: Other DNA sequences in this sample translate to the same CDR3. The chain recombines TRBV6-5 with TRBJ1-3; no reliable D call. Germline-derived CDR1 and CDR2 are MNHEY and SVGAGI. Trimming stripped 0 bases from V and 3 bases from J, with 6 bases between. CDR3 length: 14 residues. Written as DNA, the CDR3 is TGTGCCAGCAGTTACTCGACGGGTGGAAACACCATATATTTT. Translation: CASSYSTGGNTIYF.

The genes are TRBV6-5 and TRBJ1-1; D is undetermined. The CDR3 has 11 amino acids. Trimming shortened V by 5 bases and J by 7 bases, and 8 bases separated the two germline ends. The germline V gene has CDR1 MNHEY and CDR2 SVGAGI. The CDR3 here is CASSALGEAFF. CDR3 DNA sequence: TGTGCCAGCAGTGCCCTTGGTGAAGCTTTCTTT.

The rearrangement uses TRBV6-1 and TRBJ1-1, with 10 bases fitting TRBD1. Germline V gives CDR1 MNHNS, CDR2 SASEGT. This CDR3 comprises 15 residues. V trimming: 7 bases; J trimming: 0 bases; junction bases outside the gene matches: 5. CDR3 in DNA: TGTGCCAGCACAAGGACAGGGGGTGTGAACACTGAAGCTTTCTTT. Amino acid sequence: CASTRTGGVNTEAFF.

The CDR3: CASSLGQVLAGEQYF. Written as DNA, the CDR3 is TGTGCCAGCAGCTTGGGACAGGTTTTAGCAGGGGAGCAGTACTTC. The chain combines TRBV5-6 with TRBJ2-7; maybe TRBD1 (6 bases). Trimming removed 0 bases from V and 7 bases from J, with 17 bases in between. The germline V gene encodes CDR1 SGHDT and CDR2 YYEEEE. The CDR3 totals 15 residues.

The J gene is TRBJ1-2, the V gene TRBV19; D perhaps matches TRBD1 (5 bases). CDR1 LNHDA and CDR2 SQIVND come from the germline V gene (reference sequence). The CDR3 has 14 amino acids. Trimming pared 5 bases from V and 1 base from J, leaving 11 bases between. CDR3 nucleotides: TGTGCCAGTAGTCGGAAAGGGGTTAACTATGGCTACACCTTC. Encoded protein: CASSRKGVNYGYTF.

CDR3 region: CASSFGSLLLNYGYTF. In DNA form, the CDR3 reads TGTGCCAGCAGTTTCGGTTCGTTACTACTCAACTATGGCTACACCTTC. The rearrangement uses TRBV28 and TRBJ1-2, with no clear D. Germline values: CDR1 MDHEN, CDR2 SYDVKM. The CDR3 length is 16 residues. Trimming cost V 3 bases and J 2 bases, with 16 bases left between them.

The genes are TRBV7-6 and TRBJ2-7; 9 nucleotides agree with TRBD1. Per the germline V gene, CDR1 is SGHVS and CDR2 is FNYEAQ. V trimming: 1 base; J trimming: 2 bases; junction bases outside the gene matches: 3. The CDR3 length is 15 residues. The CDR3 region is CASSLGQGGPYEQYF. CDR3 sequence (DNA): TGTGCCAGCAGCTTAGGACAGGGGGGTCCCTACGAGCAGTACTTC.

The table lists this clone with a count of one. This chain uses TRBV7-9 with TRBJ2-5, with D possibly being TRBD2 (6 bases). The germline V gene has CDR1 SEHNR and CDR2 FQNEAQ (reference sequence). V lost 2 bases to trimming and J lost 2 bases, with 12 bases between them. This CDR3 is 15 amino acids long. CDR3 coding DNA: TGTGCCAGCAGCTTATCCGGGGGAATACAAGAGACCCAGTACTTC. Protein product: CASSLSGGIQETQYF. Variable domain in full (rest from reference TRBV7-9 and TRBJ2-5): DTGVSQNPRHKITKRGQNVTFRCDPISEHNRLYWYRQTLGQGPEFLTYFQNEAQLEKSRLLSDRFSAERPKGSFSTLEIQRTEQGDSAMYLCASSLSGGIQETQYFGPGTRLLVL.

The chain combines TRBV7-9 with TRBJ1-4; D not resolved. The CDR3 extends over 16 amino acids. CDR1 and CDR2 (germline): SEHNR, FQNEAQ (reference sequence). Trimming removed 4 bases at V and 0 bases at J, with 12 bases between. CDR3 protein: CASSYGRRPTNEKLFF. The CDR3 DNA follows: TGTGCCAGCAGCTACGGAAGGCGGCCAACTAATGAAAAACTGTTTTTT. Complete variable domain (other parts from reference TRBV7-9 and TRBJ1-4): DTGVSQNPRHKITKRGQNVTFRCDPISEHNRLYWYRQTLGQGPEFLTYFQNEAQLEKSRLLSDRFSAERPKGSFSTLEIQRTEQGDSAMYLCASSYGRRPTNEKLFFGSGTQLSVL.

The DNA of the CDR3 is TGTGCCAGCAGTCCCTACAGGGTGAGCACTGAAGCTTTCTTT. Translating it yields CASSPYRVSTEAFF. The V call is TRBV6-6, the J call TRBJ1-1; a possible D gene is TRBD1 (6 bases). Trimming took off 5 bases at V and 4 bases at J, with 14 bases between the two ends. The CDR3 consists of 14 residues. CDR1 is MNHNY, CDR2 SVGAGI, per germline (reference sequence).